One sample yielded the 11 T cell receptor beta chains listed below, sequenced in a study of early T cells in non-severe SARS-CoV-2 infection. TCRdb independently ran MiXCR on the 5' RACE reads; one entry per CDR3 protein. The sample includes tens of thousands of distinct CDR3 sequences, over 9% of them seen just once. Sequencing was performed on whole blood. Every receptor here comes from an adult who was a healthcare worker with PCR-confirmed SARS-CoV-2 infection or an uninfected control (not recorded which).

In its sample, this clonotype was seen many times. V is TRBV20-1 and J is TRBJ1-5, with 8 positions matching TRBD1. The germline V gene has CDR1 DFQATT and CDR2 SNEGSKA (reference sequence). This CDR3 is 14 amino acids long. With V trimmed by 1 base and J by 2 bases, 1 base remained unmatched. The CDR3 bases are TGCAGTGCTAGAGCGGGACAGGGCAATCAGCCCCAGCATTTT. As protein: CSARAGQGNQPQHF.

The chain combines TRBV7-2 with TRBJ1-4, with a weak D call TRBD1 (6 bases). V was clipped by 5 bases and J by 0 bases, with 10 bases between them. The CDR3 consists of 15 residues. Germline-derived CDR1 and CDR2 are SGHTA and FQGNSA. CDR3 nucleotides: TGTGCCAGCAGCGAACAGGGTACAACTAATGAAAAACTGTTTTTT. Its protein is CASSEQGTTNEKLFF.

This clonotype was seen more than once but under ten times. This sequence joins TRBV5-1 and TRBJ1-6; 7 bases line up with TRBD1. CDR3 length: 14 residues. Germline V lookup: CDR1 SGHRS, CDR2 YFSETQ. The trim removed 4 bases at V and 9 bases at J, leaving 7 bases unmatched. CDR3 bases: TGCGCCAGCAGCCCTGGACAGGTCGGTTCACCCCTCCACTTT. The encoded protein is CASSPGQVGSPLHF.

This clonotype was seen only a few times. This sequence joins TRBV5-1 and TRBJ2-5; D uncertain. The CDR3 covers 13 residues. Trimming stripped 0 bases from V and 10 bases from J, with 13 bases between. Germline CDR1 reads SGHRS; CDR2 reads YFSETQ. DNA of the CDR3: TGCGCCAGCAGCTTGGCTTCGGAACTCCTCCAGTACTTC. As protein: CASSLASELLQYF.

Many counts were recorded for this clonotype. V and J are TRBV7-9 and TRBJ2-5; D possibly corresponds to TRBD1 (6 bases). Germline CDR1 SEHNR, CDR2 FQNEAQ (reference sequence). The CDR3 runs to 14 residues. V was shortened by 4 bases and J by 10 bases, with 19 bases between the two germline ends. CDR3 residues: CASSYGGAQGGQYF. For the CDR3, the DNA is TGTGCCAGCAGCTATGGGGGAGCCCAAGGGGGCCAGTACTTC.

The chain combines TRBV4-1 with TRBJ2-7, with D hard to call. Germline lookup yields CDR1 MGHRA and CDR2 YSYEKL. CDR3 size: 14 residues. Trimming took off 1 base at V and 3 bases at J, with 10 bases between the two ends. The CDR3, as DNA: TGCGCCAGCAGCCAAGTACCTAGTAGCTACGAGCAGTACTTC. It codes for CASSQVPSSYEQYF.

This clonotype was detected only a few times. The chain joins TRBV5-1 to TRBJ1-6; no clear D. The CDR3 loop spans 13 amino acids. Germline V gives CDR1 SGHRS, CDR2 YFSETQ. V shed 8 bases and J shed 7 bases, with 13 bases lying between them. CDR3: CASRVEANSPLHF. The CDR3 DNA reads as TGCGCCAGTCGGGTAGAGGCCAATTCACCCCTCCACTTT.

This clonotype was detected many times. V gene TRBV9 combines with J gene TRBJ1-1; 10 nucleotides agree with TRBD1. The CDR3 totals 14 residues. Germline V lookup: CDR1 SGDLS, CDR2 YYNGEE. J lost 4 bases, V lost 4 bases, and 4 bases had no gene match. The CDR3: CASSRTGGITEAFF. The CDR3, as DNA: TGTGCCAGCAGCAGGACAGGGGGGATCACTGAAGCTTTCTTT.

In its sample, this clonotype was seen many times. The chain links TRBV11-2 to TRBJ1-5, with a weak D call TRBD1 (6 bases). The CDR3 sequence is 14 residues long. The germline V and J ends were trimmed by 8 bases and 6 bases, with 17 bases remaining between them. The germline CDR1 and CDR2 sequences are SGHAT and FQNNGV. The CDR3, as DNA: TGTGCCAGCGGGGACGGTTTAGGGGGTCAGCCCCAGCATTTT. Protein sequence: CASGDGLGGQPQHF.

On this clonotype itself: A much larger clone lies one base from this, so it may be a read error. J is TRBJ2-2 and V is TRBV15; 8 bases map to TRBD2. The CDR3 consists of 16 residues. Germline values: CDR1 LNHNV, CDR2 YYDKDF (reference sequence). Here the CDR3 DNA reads TGTGCCACCTGCAGAGAGATCCTAGCGGGTACCGGGGAGCTGTTTTTT. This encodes CATCREILAGTGELFF.

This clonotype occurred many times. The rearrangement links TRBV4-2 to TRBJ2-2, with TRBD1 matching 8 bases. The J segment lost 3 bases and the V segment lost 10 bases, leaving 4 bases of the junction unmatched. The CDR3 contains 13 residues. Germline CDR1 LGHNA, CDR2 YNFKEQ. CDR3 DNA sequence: TGTGCCACCGACAGGGGAGACACCGGGGAGCTGTTTTTT. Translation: CATDRGDTGELFF.